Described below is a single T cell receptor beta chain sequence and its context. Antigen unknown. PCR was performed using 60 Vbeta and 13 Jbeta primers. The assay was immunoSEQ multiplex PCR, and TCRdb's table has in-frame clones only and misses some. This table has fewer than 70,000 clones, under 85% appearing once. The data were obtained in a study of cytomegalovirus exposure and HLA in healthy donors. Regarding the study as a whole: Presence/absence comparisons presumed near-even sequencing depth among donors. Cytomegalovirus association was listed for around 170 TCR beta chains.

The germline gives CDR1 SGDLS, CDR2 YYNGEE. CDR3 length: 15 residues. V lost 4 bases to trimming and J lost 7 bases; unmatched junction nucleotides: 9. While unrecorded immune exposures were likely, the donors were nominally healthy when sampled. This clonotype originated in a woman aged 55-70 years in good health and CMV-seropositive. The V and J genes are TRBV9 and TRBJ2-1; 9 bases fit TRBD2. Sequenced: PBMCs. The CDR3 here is CASSPGGLARNEQFF. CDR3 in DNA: TGTGCCAGCAGCCCCGGGGGACTAGCAAGAAATGAGCAGTTCTTC.